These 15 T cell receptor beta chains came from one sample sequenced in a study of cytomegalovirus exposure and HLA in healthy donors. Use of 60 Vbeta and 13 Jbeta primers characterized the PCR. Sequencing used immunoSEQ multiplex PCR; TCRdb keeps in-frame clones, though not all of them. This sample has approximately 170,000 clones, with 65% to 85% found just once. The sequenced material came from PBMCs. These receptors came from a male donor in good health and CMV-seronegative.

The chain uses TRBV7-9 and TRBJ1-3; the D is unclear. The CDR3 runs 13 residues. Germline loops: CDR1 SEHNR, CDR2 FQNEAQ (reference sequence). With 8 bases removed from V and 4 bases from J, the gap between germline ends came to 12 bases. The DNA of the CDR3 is TGTGCCAGCGGCCGACCGGGAGGAAACACCATATATTTT. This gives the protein CASGRPGGNTIYF.

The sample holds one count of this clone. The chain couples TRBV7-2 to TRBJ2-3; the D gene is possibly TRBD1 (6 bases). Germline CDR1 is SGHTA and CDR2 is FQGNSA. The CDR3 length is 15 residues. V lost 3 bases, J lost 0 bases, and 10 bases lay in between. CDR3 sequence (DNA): TGTGCCAGCAGCTTCCAGGGGACCAGCACAGATACGCAGTATTTT. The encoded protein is CASSFQGTSTDTQYF.

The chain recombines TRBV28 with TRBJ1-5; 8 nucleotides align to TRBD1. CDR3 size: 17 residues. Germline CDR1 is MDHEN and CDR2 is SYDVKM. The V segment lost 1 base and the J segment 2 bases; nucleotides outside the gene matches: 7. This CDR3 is CASSLFTQGAGNQPQHF. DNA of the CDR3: TGTGCCAGCAGTTTATTTACCCAGGGGGCTGGCAATCAGCCCCAGCATTTT.

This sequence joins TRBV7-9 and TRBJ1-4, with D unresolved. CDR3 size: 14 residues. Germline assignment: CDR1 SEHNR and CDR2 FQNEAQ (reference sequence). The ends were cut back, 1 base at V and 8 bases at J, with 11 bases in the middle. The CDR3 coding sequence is TGTGCCAGCAGCTTAGGGGTTGCGAGGGAAAAACTGTTTTTT. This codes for CASSLGVAREKLFF. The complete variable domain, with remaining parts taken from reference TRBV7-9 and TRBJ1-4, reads DTGVSQNPRHKITKRGQNVTFRCDPISEHNRLYWYRQTLGQGPEFLTYFQNEAQLEKSRLLSDRFSAERPKGSFSTLEIQRTEQGDSAMYLCASSLGVAREKLFFGSGTQLSVL.

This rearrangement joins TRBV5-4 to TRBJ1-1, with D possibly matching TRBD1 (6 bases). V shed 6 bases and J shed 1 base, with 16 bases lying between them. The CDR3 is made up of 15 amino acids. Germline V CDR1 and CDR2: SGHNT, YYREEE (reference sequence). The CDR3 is CASNPGQTQNTEAFF. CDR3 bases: TGTGCCAGCAACCCAGGACAGACACAGAACACTGAAGCTTTCTTT.

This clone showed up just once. In nucleotides, the CDR3 is TGTGCCAGCAGCCTCCGACTGGATCCCGGTGGGATTCAGTACTTC. It codes for CASSLRLDPGGIQYF. The chain recombines TRBV7-2 with TRBJ2-4; D not certain. Looked up from germline, CDR1 is SGHTA and CDR2 is FQGNSA. The CDR3 spans 15 residues. V was cut by 5 bases and J by 10 bases, with 21 bases left in between.

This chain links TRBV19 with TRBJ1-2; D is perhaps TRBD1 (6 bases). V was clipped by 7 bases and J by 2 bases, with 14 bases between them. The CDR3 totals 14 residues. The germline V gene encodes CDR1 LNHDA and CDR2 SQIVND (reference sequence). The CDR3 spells CASTNRGGNYGYTF. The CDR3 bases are TGTGCCAGTACCAACCGGGGGGGCAACTATGGCTACACCTTC.

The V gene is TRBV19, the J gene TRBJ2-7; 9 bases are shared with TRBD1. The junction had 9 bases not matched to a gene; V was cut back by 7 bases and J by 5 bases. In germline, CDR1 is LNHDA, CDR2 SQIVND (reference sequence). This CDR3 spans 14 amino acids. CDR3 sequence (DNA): TGTGCCAGTACCAACCGGGACAGGGAGCACGAGCAGTACTTC. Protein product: CASTNRDREHEQYF.

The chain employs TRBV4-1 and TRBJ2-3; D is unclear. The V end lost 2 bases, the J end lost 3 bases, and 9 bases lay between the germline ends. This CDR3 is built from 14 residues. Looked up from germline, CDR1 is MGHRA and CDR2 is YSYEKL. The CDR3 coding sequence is TGCGCCAGCAGCCAACCAAGCCGTACAGATACGCAGTATTTT. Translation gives CASSQPSRTDTQYF.

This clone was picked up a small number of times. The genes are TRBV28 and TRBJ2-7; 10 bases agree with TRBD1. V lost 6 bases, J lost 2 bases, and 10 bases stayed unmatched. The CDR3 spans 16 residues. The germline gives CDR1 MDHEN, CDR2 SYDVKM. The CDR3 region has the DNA TGTGCCAGCAGCTCTTTCTCGACAGGGGGCACCTACGAGCAGTACTTC. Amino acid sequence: CASSSFSTGGTYEQYF. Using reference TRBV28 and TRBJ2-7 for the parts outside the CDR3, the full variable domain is DVKVTQSSRYLVKRTGEKVFLECVQDMDHENMFWYRQDPGLGLRLIYFSYDVKMKEKGDIPEGYSVSREKKERFSLILESASTNQTSMYLCASSSFSTGGTYEQYFGPGTRLTVT.

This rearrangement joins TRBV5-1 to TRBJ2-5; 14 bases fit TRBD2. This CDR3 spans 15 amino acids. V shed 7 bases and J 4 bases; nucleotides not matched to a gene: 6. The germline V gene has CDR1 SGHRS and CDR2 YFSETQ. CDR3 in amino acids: CASAGTSGSPETQYF. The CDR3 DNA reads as TGCGCCAGCGCCGGGACTAGCGGGAGCCCAGAGACCCAGTACTTC.

In DNA, the CDR3 is TGTGCCAGCAGCATCCTTACTAGCGGGAGGGCCAACGAGCAGTACTTC. Its protein product is CASSILTSGRANEQYF. The rearrangement joins TRBV21-1 to TRBJ2-7; the DNA was not used to check the table's D call, TRBD2. TRBV21-1 is a pseudogene locus. This CDR3 has 16 amino acids.

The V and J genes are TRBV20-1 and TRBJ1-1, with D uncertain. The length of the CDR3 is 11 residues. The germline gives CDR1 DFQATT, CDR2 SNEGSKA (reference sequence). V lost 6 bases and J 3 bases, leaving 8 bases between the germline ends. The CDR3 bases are TGCAGTGCCCCCTCGGACACTGAAGCTTTCTTT. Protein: CSAPSDTEAFF.

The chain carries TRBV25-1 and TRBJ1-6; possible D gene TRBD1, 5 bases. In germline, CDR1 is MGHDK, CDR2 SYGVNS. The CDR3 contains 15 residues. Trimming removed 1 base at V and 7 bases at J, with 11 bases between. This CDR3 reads CASSEWQGGNSPLHF. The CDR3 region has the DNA TGTGCCAGCAGTGAATGGCAGGGCGGCAATTCACCCCTCCACTTT.

CDR3 DNA: TGTGCCAGCAGCCAGGCCGCGCAACTAGCGGGGCGAAACAATGAGCAGTTCTTC. It codes for CASSQAAQLAGRNNEQFF. The rearrangement joins TRBV7-9 to TRBJ2-1; TRBD2 matches at 10 bases. This CDR3 is built from 18 residues. V dropped 5 bases and J dropped 5; count of bases not matched to a gene: 15. Germline lookup yields CDR1 SEHNR and CDR2 FQNEAQ (reference sequence).